This TCR beta chain is from a study of blood T cell repertoires in COVID-19. Across the study: From the United States, Italy and Spain came samples of acute and convalescent COVID-19. T cells, B-cell-depleted T cells, or PBMCs supplied cDNA or gDNA.

Authors' data handling: Estimation of nucleated cell counts relied on the amplification of reference gene primers. The protocol was immunoSEQ multiplex PCR, while the TCRdb copy is restricted to in-frame clones and leaves out a portion. V and J calls and clone size come straight from that table; D and trimming were deduced from the DNA. The table lists roughly 70,000 clones, about 79% of them singletons. Germline V gene data show CDR1 as MDHEN and CDR2 as SYDVKM. The J segment lost 1 base and the V segment lost 2 bases, leaving 3 bases of the junction unmatched. The CDR3 totals 17 residues. The TCR originated in a woman between 55 and 75 years old with acute or convalescent COVID-19. V is TRBV28 and J is TRBJ2-3; TRBD2 matches at 13 bases. Source material: peripheral blood. The DNA of the CDR3 is TGTGCCAGCAGTTTAGGAGGGACTAGCGGGGGCACAGATACGCAGTATTTT. Protein sequence: CASSLGGTSGGTDTQYF.